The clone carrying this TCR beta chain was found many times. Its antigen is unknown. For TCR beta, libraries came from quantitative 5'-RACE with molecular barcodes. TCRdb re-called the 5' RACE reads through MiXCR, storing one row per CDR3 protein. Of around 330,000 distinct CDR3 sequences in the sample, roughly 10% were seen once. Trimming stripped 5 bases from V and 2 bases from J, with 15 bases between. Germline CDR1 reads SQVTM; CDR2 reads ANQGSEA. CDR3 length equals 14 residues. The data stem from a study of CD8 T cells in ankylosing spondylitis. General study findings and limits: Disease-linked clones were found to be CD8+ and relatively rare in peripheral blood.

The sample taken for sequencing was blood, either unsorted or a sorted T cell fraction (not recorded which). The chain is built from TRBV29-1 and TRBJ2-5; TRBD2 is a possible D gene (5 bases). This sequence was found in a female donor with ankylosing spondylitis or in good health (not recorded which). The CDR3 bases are TGCAGCGTTCTTGTTAGGGAGCGTCAAGAGACCCAGTACTTC. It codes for CSVLVRERQETQYF.